This is a list of T cell receptor beta chains from one sample in a study of tumor and adjacent non-tumor tissue in lung cancer. MiXCR, run by TCRdb on the multiplex PCR reads, gives a single entry per CDR3 protein. The sample lists 90,000 to 100,000 distinct CDR3 sequences, about 80% seen once, with approximately 28% in the top ten. Sequencing input: distant non-tumor lung tissue. These receptors originate from a man aged 55 to 70 with small cell lung cancer. CDR3s include the opening cysteine and the closing phenylalanine or tryptophan. D genes are given only for firm matches. For some rows the clone size is stated as once, few or many, or as a class when expanded; others skip it.

j_gene | d_gene | abundance | v_gene | CDR3nt | CDR3aa
TRBJ2-1 | . | once | TRBV12-3/TRBV12-4 | TGTGCCAGCAGTCTCGTGGGGGACCCATACAATGAGCAGTTCTTC | CASSLVGDPYNEQFF
TRBJ2-6 | . | few | TRBV18 | TGTGCCAGCTCACCCGGCTCTGGGGCCAACGTCCTGACTTTC | CASSPGSGANVLTF
TRBJ2-1 | . | . | TRBV6-1 | TGTAGCAACAGTGAAAGAAGCGCGGACAATGAGCAGTTCTTC | CSNSERSADNEQFF
TRBJ2-1 | TRBD2 | . | TRBV3-1 | TGTGCCAACAGCCAAGGGACTAGCGATGAGCAGTTCTTC | CANSQGTSDEQFF
TRBJ2-7 | TRBD2 | . | TRBV4-2 | TGTGTCAGCAGCCAAGAGACTAGCGCGGTCGAGCAGTATTTC | CVSSQETSAVEQYF
TRBJ2-3 | . | . | TRBV10-3 | TGTGCCATCAGCCCCGGGACCGGGGTAGATACGCAGTATTTT | CAISPGTGVDTQYF
TRBJ1-5 | . | . | TRBV2 | TGTGCCAGCAGTGTCACAGGGATGGTCAATCAGCCCCAGCATTTT | CASSVTGMVNQPQHF
TRBJ2-3 | . | . | TRBV20-1 | TGCAGTGCTAGATATCGAACTAGACGCCCAGATACGCAGTATTTT | CSARYRTRRPDTQYF
TRBJ2-7 | . | once | TRBV6-6 | TGTGCCAGCAGTTCCGCGATAGGGTCAACCTACGAGCACTACTTC | CASSSAIGSTYEHYF
TRBJ1-6 | TRBD1 | . | TRBV6-6 | TGTCCTAGCAGGCGGACAGGGGATCAGGATTCACCCCTCCACTTT | CPSRRTGDQDSPLHF
TRBJ2-5 | TRBD2 | . | TRBV6-1 | TGTGCCAGCAGTTTCTCCCCTCGGGGGGTGACCCAGTACTTC | CASSFSPRGVTQYF
TRBJ1-1 | . | once | TRBV11-3 | TGTGTCGGCAGCCCCAGGGGTGCCAGTTGGAACACTGAAGCTTTCTTT | CVGSPRGASWNTEAFF
TRBJ2-2 | . | . | TRBV24-1 | TGTGCCACCAGTGACTGGATAACCGGAGAGGTCGCCGGGGAGCTGTTTTTT | CATSDWITGEVAGELFF
TRBJ1-6 | . | once | TRBV6-1 | TGTGCCAACAGACAGCATGATAATTCACCCCTCCACTTT | CANRQHDNSPLHF
TRBJ1-2 | . | many | TRBV14 | TGTGCCAGCAGCCAAGATCGTGGGGCCTCCCCAAACTATGGCTACACCTTC | CASSQDRGASPNYGYTF
TRBJ2-2 | TRBD2 | . | TRBV4-2 | TGTGCCAGTAAACTAGCGGGAGATGATGGCAGAGAGCTGTTTTTT | CASKLAGDDGRELFF
TRBJ2-6 | . | . | TRBV6-6 | TGTGCCAGCAACTTACAACCCTCTGGGGCCAACGTCCTGACTTTC | CASNLQPSGANVLTF
TRBJ2-5 | . | . | TRBV10-3 | TGTGCCACCAGTGTCAGGGAAGAGACCCAGTACTTC | CATSVREETQYF
TRBJ2-3 | TRBD2 | . | TRBV6-6 | TGTGCTAGCAGTTACCGTGGGGCTAGCGGGATAGACGGCACAGATACGCAGTATTTT | CASSYRGASGIDGTDTQYF
TRBJ1-5 | . | . | TRBV7-3 | TGTGCCAGCAGCTTAATAAGGAATCAGCCCCAGCATTTT | CASSLIRNQPQHF
TRBJ2-2 | . | . | TRBV12-3/TRBV12-4 | TGTGTCAGCAGTTCCGAGTCCCCCAACACCGGGGAGCTGTTTTTT | CVSSSESPNTGELFF
TRBJ2-7 | . | . | TRBV5-4 | TGTGCCATCAGCCCGACTAGTATTTGGAGCGAGCAGTATTTC | CAISPTSIWSEQYF
TRBJ2-2 | . | . | TRBV6-6 | TGTGACAGCAGTTACGCCGAGGGGAACACCGGGGAGCTGTTTTTT | CDSSYAEGNTGELFF
TRBJ2-2 | . | . | TRBV4-2 | TGTGCAAGCAAACTATCGGGAGATGATGGCGCGGAGCTGTTTTTT | CASKLSGDDGAELFF
TRBJ1-4 | . | once | TRBV6-2/TRBV6-3 | TGTGCCAGCAGACTTGACAGCGTCTATGAGAAACTGATTTTT | CASRLDSVYEKLIF
TRBJ2-3 | . | once | TRBV6-6 | TGCGCCAGCAGGTGGTCGAACACAGATACGCAGTATTTT | CASRWSNTDTQYF
TRBJ2-5 | TRBD1 | . | TRBV12-3/TRBV12-4 | TGTGCCAACAGTTTCCGGGACAGGGGGGAGATCCAGTACTTC | CANSFRDRGEIQYF
TRBJ2-1 | . | . | TRBV11-2 | TGTGTCAGCAGCTTAGAGGCAGTGTTGGTTGAGCACTTCTTC | CVSSLEAVLVEHFF
TRBJ2-1 | . | once | TRBV6-2/TRBV6-3 | TGTGACACCTCACCAGGGGACTCCTCCTACAATGAGCAGTTCTTC | CDTSPGDSSYNEQFF